The TCR beta chain described here comes from a study of T cell changes during pregnancy in multiple sclerosis. TCRdb's copy holds only in-frame clones and misses some; the assay was immunoSEQ multiplex PCR. Among 50,000 to 55,000 clones listed, nearly 95% were seen once. CDR1 is SGHRS and CDR2 is YFSETQ in the germline V gene. CDR3 length equals 15 residues. V dropped 7 bases and J dropped 5; count of bases not matched to a gene: 13. The source is a female donor with multiple sclerosis, enrolled in a pregnancy study. The chain is built from TRBV5-1 and TRBJ2-7; 9 bases map to TRBD1. Sequencing was performed on CD4+ T cells from peripheral blood mononuclear cells, taken in the third trimester of pregnancy. CDR3 sequence: CASGGTGTGSNEQYF. The CDR3 nucleotides read TGCGCCAGCGGGGGAACCGGGACAGGGTCCAACGAGCAGTACTTC.